This is a list of T cell receptor beta chains from one sample in a study of chemoradiotherapy in HPV16-positive cancers. This table comes from immunoSEQ multiplex PCR, and its TCRdb copy is limited to in-frame clones, with some not included. The table lists fewer than 40,000 clones, around 93% of them singletons. This specimen consisted of blood, obtained from a patient who underwent chemoradiotherapy. These receptors were taken from a human donor with HPV-associated anogenital cancer. CDR3s include the opening cysteine and the closing phenylalanine or tryptophan.

TRBV5-1	TRBJ1-1	15	CASSLPEGQNTEAFF
TRBV5-1	TRBJ1-1	16	CASSLSSLQANTEAFF
TRBV29-1	TRBJ1-4	13	CSVETGWAEKLFF
TRBV6-1	TRBJ1-1	14	CASKWVGMNTEAFF
TRBV5-6	TRBJ2-2	16	CASSLARGTFAGELFF
TRBV7-9	TRBJ2-4	13	CASSSGFLNIQYF
TRBV9	TRBJ1-6	14	CASSVARVDSPLHF
TRBV19	TRBJ1-4	14	CASSTGGSWEKLFF
TRBV4-1	TRBJ1-2	13	CASSGVGGDGYTF
TRBV18	TRBJ2-3	14	CASSPGLPPDTQYF
TRBV2	TRBJ1-2	16	CASVPPGAPGAYGYTF
TRBV10-2	TRBJ2-2	16	CASSPPEGVVTGELFF
TRBV7-2	TRBJ2-5	14	CASSLEAGPGTQYF
TRBV9	TRBJ2-7	14	CASSVQAGVSEQYF
TRBV18	TRBJ2-4	12	CASSEAKNIQYF
TRBV6-5	TRBJ2-7	14	CASSYGQGGYEQYF
TRBV5-5	TRBJ2-7	16	CASSFPRQGAAYEQYF
TRBV7-9	TRBJ2-7	13	CASAQPTSYEQYF
TRBV11-2	TRBJ2-1	14	CASGPSGGRYEQFF
TRBV9	TRBJ1-3	14	CASSLGTAGNTIYF
TRBV5-4	TRBJ2-3	13	CASSLGEADTQYF
TRBV18	TRBJ1-1	15	CASSPRTGADTEAFF
TRBV7-7	TRBJ2-3	16	CASSSGTGKGTDTQYF
TRBV21-1	TRBJ1-5	17	CASSPHPGHHSNQPQHF
TRBV7-6	TRBJ2-7	16	CASSVEIGQGLGEQYF
TRBV2	TRBJ1-2	15	CASTRGQAANYGYTF
TRBV27	TRBJ1-1	14	CASSFRRRNTEAFF
TRBV6-4	TRBJ1-2	15	CASLGTHGPPYGYTF
TRBV4-1	TRBJ1-5	16	CASSRGGQALNQPQHF
TRBV7-9	TRBJ2-2	15	CASSLGLAGSGELFF
TRBV4-1	TRBJ2-5	17	CASSQGGDEGWPETQYF
TRBV5-4	TRBJ2-1	15	CASIRTSGGYNEQFF
TRBV9	TRBJ2-3	16	CASSALAGGYTDTQYF
TRBV25-1	TRBJ1-1	15	CASSEWGQMNTEAFF
TRBV28	TRBJ1-3	15	CASSSLRGPSGTIYF
TRBV27	TRBJ1-4	14	CASSSQGANEKLFF
TRBV7-9	TRBJ1-2	14	CASTGTGAFYGYTF
TRBV18	TRBJ1-4	15	CASSPLKQRGEKLFF
TRBV27	TRBJ2-2	16	CASSMVRAWNTGELFF
TRBV6-1	TRBJ1-4	16	CASSERAGHLNEKLFF
TRBV7-7	TRBJ2-5	18	CASSSIKKGGASQETQYF
TRBV6-1	TRBJ2-7	13	CASSAREVYEQYF
TRBV16	TRBJ2-7	12	CASSRLQGEQYF
TRBV19	TRBJ2-3	14	CASSRPGQGNTQYF
TRBV6-6	TRBJ2-7	15	CASSYAGQGADEQYF
TRBV7-6	TRBJ2-3	11	CASSFTDTQYF
TRBV5-6	TRBJ1-5	15	CASSLGFSGWTPQHF
TRBV2	TRBJ1-2	13	CASSPAPGYGYTF
TRBV6-5	TRBJ1-4	16	CASSYGTGGSNEKLFF
TRBV7-7	TRBJ2-5	16	CASSWGTSGHGETQYF
TRBV29-1	TRBJ2-3	15	CSVGGTEFSTDTQYF
TRBV2	TRBJ1-4	15	CASSFGTLTREKLFF
TRBV5-6	TRBJ1-2	15	CASSPRRSGAYGYTF
TRBV28	TRBJ1-1	15	CASSFWGDLNTEAFF
TRBV7-2	TRBJ2-7	16	CASSLAFSGVGYEQYF
TRBV9	TRBJ2-2	15	CASSGEDRLTGELFF